These T cell receptor beta chains were read from a single sample in a study of blood T cell repertoires in COVID-19. Sequenced by immunoSEQ multiplex PCR; TCRdb stores in-frame clones only, minus some. Here the sample spans approximately 360,000 clones, around 90% being singletons. Sequencing was carried out using peripheral blood. These receptor sequences come from a man aged 40-49 years with acute or convalescent COVID-19. CDR3s include the opening cysteine and the closing phenylalanine or tryptophan. Fields, in order: J gene, CDR3 length, V gene, clone size, D gene, CDR3 DNA, CDR3 protein. The D gene is left open where the match is weak. For some rows the clone size is stated as once, few or many, or as a class when expanded; others skip it.

j_call: TRBJ1-4
cdr3_length: 15
v_call: TRBV6-8
clone_size: -
d_call: TRBD1
cdr3_nt: TGTGCCAGCAGCGCACTAGAGACAGGGGATGAAAAACTGTTTTTT
cdr3_aa: CASSALETGDEKLFF

j_call: TRBJ1-1
cdr3_length: 14
v_call: TRBV5-8
clone_size: -
d_call: -
cdr3_nt: TGTGCCAGCAGCTTCCGGGCGGAGGGCACTGAAGCTTTCTTT
cdr3_aa: CASSFRAEGTEAFF

j_call: TRBJ1-3
cdr3_length: 15
v_call: TRBV27
clone_size: -
d_call: -
cdr3_nt: TGTGCCAGCAGTTTTAGTCTATCCTCTGGAAACACCATATATTTT
cdr3_aa: CASSFSLSSGNTIYF

j_call: TRBJ1-2
cdr3_length: 13
v_call: TRBV11-2
clone_size: -
d_call: -
cdr3_nt: TGTGCCAGCAGCTTCTACAGGGTAGATGGCTACACCTTC
cdr3_aa: CASSFYRVDGYTF

j_call: TRBJ1-2
cdr3_length: 18
v_call: TRBV3-1/TRBV3-2
clone_size: -
d_call: TRBD1
cdr3_nt: TGTGCCAGCAGCCAAGATTTAATTATGGACAGGGTTTTTCCTGGCTACACCTTC
cdr3_aa: CASSQDLIMDRVFPGYTF

j_call: TRBJ1-1
cdr3_length: 13
v_call: TRBV6-5
clone_size: -
d_call: -
cdr3_nt: TGTGCCAGCAGCACCACTGATCGCACTGAAGCTTTCTTT
cdr3_aa: CASSTTDRTEAFF

j_call: TRBJ2-1
cdr3_length: 13
v_call: TRBV27
clone_size: -
d_call: -
cdr3_nt: TGTGCCAGCAGCCCCGACAGTTACAATGAGCAGTTCTTC
cdr3_aa: CASSPDSYNEQFF

j_call: TRBJ1-4
cdr3_length: 15
v_call: TRBV10-3
clone_size: -
d_call: -
cdr3_nt: TGTGCCATCAGTGAGTCAAGCGGGTGGGATGAAAAACTGTTTTTT
cdr3_aa: CAISESSGWDEKLFF

j_call: TRBJ2-7
cdr3_length: 19
v_call: TRBV4-2
clone_size: -
d_call: TRBD2
cdr3_nt: TGTGCCAGCAGCCAAGACGGAGGGACTAGCGGGATGCGGGCCTACGAGCAGTACTTC
cdr3_aa: CASSQDGGTSGMRAYEQYF

j_call: TRBJ2-7
cdr3_length: 17
v_call: TRBV4-1
clone_size: -
d_call: -
cdr3_nt: TGCGCCAGCAGCCAAGAGGGAGGCGGCAGTATCACCTACGAGCAGTACTTC
cdr3_aa: CASSQEGGGSITYEQYF

j_call: TRBJ1-1
cdr3_length: 12
v_call: TRBV25-1
clone_size: -
d_call: -
cdr3_nt: TGTGCCAGCAGGGAGGGCGGCACTGAAGCTTTCTTT
cdr3_aa: CASREGGTEAFF

j_call: TRBJ1-1
cdr3_length: 12
v_call: TRBV10-1
clone_size: -
d_call: -
cdr3_nt: TGCGCCAGCAGTGGCCCCGGGAACCAAGCTTTCTTT
cdr3_aa: CASSGPGNQAFF

j_call: TRBJ1-1
cdr3_length: 15
v_call: TRBV28
clone_size: -
d_call: TRBD1
cdr3_nt: TGTGCCAGCAGTACCAGGGGGCCCAGGGGCACTGAAGCTTTCTTT
cdr3_aa: CASSTRGPRGTEAFF

j_call: TRBJ1-6
cdr3_length: 18
v_call: TRBV7-8
clone_size: -
d_call: -
cdr3_nt: TGTGCCAGCAGCTTAGGGCGGGCAGGAAAGCGCTATAATTCACCCCTCCACTTT
cdr3_aa: CASSLGRAGKRYNSPLHF

j_call: TRBJ2-4
cdr3_length: 15
v_call: TRBV30
clone_size: -
d_call: -
cdr3_nt: TGTGCCTGGAGGGACAGAGCTCTAGCCAAAAACATTCAGTACTTC
cdr3_aa: CAWRDRALAKNIQYF

j_call: TRBJ2-5
cdr3_length: 15
v_call: TRBV5-1
clone_size: once
d_call: -
cdr3_nt: TGCGCCAGCAGGTTTCTGGGGGCGCTGGGGGAGACCCAGTACTTC
cdr3_aa: CASRFLGALGETQYF

j_call: TRBJ1-5
cdr3_length: 15
v_call: TRBV2
clone_size: -
d_call: -
cdr3_nt: TGTGCCAGCAGTGAGAGAACCGGTAGCAATCAGCCCCAGCATTTT
cdr3_aa: CASSERTGSNQPQHF

j_call: TRBJ1-4
cdr3_length: 14
v_call: TRBV6-6
clone_size: -
d_call: TRBD1
cdr3_nt: TGTGCCAGCAGCCTTGACAGGGCCAGCGAAAAACTGTTTTTT
cdr3_aa: CASSLDRASEKLFF

j_call: TRBJ1-3
cdr3_length: 19
v_call: TRBV7-8
clone_size: -
d_call: TRBD1
cdr3_nt: TGTGCCAGCAGCCCCGACAGGGCGTCCTCTATAAGGTCTGGAAACACCATATATTTT
cdr3_aa: CASSPDRASSIRSGNTIYF

j_call: TRBJ2-3
cdr3_length: 17
v_call: TRBV11-3
clone_size: -
d_call: TRBD2
cdr3_nt: TGTGCCAGCAGCTTGGGACTAGCGGGGGTAAACACAGATACGCAGTATTTT
cdr3_aa: CASSLGLAGVNTDTQYF

j_call: TRBJ1-1
cdr3_length: 12
v_call: TRBV27
clone_size: once
d_call: -
cdr3_nt: TGTGCCACAAGACGGGGGAACACTGAAGCTTTCTTT
cdr3_aa: CATRRGNTEAFF

j_call: TRBJ2-5
cdr3_length: 15
v_call: TRBV9
clone_size: -
d_call: -
cdr3_nt: TGTGCCAGCACTGAATGGGGGGGCCTTGGAGAGACCCAGTACTTC
cdr3_aa: CASTEWGGLGETQYF

j_call: TRBJ2-3
cdr3_length: 14
v_call: TRBV4-1
clone_size: -
d_call: -
cdr3_nt: TGCGCCAGCAGCCAGTTAAATAGACTGGGGGGGCAGTATTTT
cdr3_aa: CASSQLNRLGGQYF

j_call: TRBJ1-4
cdr3_length: 15
v_call: TRBV24-1
clone_size: -
d_call: TRBD1
cdr3_nt: TGTGCCACCAGTGATACTGGGACAGGGAGTGAAAAACTGTTTTTT
cdr3_aa: CATSDTGTGSEKLFF

j_call: TRBJ2-7
cdr3_length: 15
v_call: TRBV18
clone_size: -
d_call: TRBD2
cdr3_nt: TGTGCCAGCTCACCCCGACTAGCGGGAGTTTCCGAGCAGTACTTC
cdr3_aa: CASSPRLAGVSEQYF

j_call: TRBJ2-7
cdr3_length: 15
v_call: TRBV27
clone_size: -
d_call: TRBD2
cdr3_nt: TGTGCCAGCAGTTTGGCCGGGACTAGCGTCTACGAGCAGTACTTC
cdr3_aa: CASSLAGTSVYEQYF

j_call: TRBJ1-2
cdr3_length: 11
v_call: TRBV19
clone_size: -
d_call: -
cdr3_nt: TGTGCCAGTAAACAGGCACAGGGCTACACCTTC
cdr3_aa: CASKQAQGYTF

j_call: TRBJ2-2
cdr3_length: 15
v_call: TRBV19
clone_size: few
d_call: -
cdr3_nt: TGTGCCAGTAGTACACCAGGAATGAACACCGGGGAGCTGTTTTTT
cdr3_aa: CASSTPGMNTGELFF

j_call: TRBJ1-2
cdr3_length: 17
v_call: TRBV25-1
clone_size: -
d_call: TRBD1
cdr3_nt: TGTGCCAGCAGTGAACCCCACCCGATTCAGGGGGCAGGGGGCTACACCTTC
cdr3_aa: CASSEPHPIQGAGGYTF

j_call: TRBJ2-2
cdr3_length: 17
v_call: TRBV7-3
clone_size: -
d_call: -
cdr3_nt: TGTGCCAGCAGCCCCGCCCCAAGGCGGGCTAACACCGGGGAGCTGTTTTTT
cdr3_aa: CASSPAPRRANTGELFF

j_call: TRBJ1-1
cdr3_length: 14
v_call: TRBV27
clone_size: -
d_call: TRBD1
cdr3_nt: TGTGCCAGCATAGGGACAGGGGGAAACACTGAAGCTTTCTTT
cdr3_aa: CASIGTGGNTEAFF

j_call: TRBJ1-2
cdr3_length: 13
v_call: TRBV4-3
clone_size: -
d_call: TRBD1
cdr3_nt: TGCGCCAGCAGCCAGGACAGGGTAGGCGGCTACACCTTC
cdr3_aa: CASSQDRVGGYTF

j_call: TRBJ2-1
cdr3_length: 14
v_call: TRBV6-5
clone_size: -
d_call: -
cdr3_nt: TGTGCCAGCTACAGGGAAGGGACCTACAATGAGCAGTTCTTC
cdr3_aa: CASYREGTYNEQFF

j_call: TRBJ2-1
cdr3_length: 13
v_call: TRBV9
clone_size: once
d_call: -
cdr3_nt: TGTGCCAGCAGCGGTGGTGGAGGGAATGAGCAGTTCTTC
cdr3_aa: CASSGGGGNEQFF

j_call: TRBJ2-7
cdr3_length: 15
v_call: TRBV6-6
clone_size: once
d_call: TRBD2
cdr3_nt: TGTGCCAGCACCCTACTAAGCGGGAGAAAGGGCGAGCAGTACTTC
cdr3_aa: CASTLLSGRKGEQYF